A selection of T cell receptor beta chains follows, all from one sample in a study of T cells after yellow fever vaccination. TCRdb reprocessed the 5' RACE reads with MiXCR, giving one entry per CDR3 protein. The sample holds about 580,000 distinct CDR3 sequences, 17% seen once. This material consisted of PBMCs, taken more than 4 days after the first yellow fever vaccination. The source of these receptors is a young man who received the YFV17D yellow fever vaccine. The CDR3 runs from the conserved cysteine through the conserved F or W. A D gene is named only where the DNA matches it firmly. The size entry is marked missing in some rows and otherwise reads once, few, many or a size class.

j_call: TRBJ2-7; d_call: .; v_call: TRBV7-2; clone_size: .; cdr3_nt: TGTGCCAGCAGCTTAGATTGGGACTCCTACGAGCAGTACTTC; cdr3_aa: CASSLDWDSYEQYF
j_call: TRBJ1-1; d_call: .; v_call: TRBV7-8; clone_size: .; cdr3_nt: TGTGCCAGCAGCCCGTCTTTGGGGGCGAACACTGAAGCTTTCTTT; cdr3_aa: CASSPSLGANTEAFF
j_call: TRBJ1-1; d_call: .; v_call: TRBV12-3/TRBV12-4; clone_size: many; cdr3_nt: TGTGCCAGCAGTTTCATGGGCACTGAAGCTTTCTTT; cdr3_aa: CASSFMGTEAFF
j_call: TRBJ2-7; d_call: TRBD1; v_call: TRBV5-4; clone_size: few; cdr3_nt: TGTGCCAGCAGCTCCGACAGGGTAGACGAGCAGTACTTC; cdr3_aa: CASSSDRVDEQYF
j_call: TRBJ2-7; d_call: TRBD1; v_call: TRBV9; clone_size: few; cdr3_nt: TGTGCCAGCAGCGCCAACAGGGGTTTCGACGAGCAGTACTTC; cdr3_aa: CASSANRGFDEQYF
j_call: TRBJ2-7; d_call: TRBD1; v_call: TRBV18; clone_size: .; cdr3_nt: TGTGCCAGCTCACCGGGACAGAGGGCCTACGAGCAGTACTTC; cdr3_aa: CASSPGQRAYEQYF
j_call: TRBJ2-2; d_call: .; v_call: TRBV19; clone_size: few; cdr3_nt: TGTGCCAGTAGTATTTTAGACCACACCGGGGAGCTGTTTTTT; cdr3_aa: CASSILDHTGELFF
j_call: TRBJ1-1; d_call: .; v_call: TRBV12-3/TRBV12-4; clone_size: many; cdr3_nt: TGTGCCAGCAGGAACAGGGCCCGAGCTTTCTTT; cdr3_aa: CASRNRARAFF
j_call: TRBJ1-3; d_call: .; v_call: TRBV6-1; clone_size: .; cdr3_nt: TGTGCCAGCAGTGCAGGGTGGTTGTCTGGAAACACCATATATTTT; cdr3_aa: CASSAGWLSGNTIYF
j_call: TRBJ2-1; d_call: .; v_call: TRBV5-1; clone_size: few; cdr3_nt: TGCGCCAGCAGCTTGGTCCCCGGAGTAATGAATGAGCAGTTCTTC; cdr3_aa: CASSLVPGVMNEQFF
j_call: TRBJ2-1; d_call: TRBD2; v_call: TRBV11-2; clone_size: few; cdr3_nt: TGTGCCAGCAGCTTAGAGCCTAGCGGCTACAATGAGCAGTTCTTC; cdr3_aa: CASSLEPSGYNEQFF
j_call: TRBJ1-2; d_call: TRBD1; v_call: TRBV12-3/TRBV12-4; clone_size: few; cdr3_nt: TGTGCCAGCAGGGAGGACAGGTCGGACTATGGCTACACCTTC; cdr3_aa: CASREDRSDYGYTF
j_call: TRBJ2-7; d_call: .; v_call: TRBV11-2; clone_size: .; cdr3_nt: TGTGCCAGCAGCTCGGTCACTAGTGCGCCCTCCTACGAGCAGTACTTC; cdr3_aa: CASSSVTSAPSYEQYF
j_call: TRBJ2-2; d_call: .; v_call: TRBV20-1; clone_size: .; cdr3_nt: TGCAGTGCTAGAGATCCCATCAGCGCCGGGGAGCTGTTTTTT; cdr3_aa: CSARDPISAGELFF
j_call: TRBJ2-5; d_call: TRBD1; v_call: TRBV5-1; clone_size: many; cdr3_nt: TGTGCCAGCAGTTTAGGGACAGAAGAGACCCAGTACTTC; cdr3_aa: CASSLGTEETQYF
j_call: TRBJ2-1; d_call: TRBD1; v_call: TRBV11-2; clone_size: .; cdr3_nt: TGTGCCAGCAGCTTCACCGGGACAGGGGGTGAGCAGTTCTTC; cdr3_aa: CASSFTGTGGEQFF
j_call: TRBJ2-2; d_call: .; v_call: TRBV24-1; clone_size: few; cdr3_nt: TGTGCCACCGAAAAGGGGCGCACCGGGGAGCTGTTTTTT; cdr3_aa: CATEKGRTGELFF
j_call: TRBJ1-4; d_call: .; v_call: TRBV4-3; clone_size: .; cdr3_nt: TGCGCCAGCAGCCAGCGGGCCGTTTCACCAACTAATGAAAAACTGTTTTTT; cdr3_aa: CASSQRAVSPTNEKLFF
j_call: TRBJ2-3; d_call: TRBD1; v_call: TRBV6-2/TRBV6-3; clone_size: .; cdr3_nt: TGTGCCAGCAGACGGACAGGGGAAGATACGCAGTATTTT; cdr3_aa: CASRRTGEDTQYF
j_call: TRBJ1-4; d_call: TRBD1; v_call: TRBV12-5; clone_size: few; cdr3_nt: TGTGCTAGTGCTCCAGGGGGGGAAGAAAAACTGTTTTTT; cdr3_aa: CASAPGGEEKLFF
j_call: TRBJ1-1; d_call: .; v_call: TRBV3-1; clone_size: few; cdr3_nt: TGTGCCAGCAGCGCCAGGGTCGGGGAAGCTTTCTTT; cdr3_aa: CASSARVGEAFF
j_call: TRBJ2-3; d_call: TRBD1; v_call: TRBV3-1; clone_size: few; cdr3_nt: TGTGCCAGCAGCCAGCACACAGGGGCAGATACGCAGTATTTT; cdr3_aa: CASSQHTGADTQYF
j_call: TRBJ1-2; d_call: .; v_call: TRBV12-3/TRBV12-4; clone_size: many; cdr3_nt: TGTGCCAGCAGCCGACAGACGGAGGGGATCGGGTACACCTTC; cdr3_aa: CASSRQTEGIGYTF
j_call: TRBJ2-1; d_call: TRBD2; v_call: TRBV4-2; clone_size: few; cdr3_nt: TGTGCCAGCAGCCAAGAGTCAGGGACTAGCGGGGGGGCCCGAAATGAGCAGTTCTTC; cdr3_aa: CASSQESGTSGGARNEQFF
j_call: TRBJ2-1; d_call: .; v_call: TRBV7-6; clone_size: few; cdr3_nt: TGTGCCAGCAGCTGGGGCCGCGATGAGCAGTTCTTC; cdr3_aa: CASSWGRDEQFF
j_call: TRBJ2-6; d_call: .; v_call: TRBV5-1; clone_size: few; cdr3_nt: TGCGCCAGCAGCTTTACACCCACAAGGGCCAACGTCCTGACTTTC; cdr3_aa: CASSFTPTRANVLTF
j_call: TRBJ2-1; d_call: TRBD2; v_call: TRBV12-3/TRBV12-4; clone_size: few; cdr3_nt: TGTGCCAGCAGTTTCCATGGGACTAGCAACAATGAGCAGTTCTTC; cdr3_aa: CASSFHGTSNNEQFF
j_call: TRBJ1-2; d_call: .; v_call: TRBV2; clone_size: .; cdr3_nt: TGTGCCAGCAGTGTCCTCGGGACGGATTATGGCTACACCTTC; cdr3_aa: CASSVLGTDYGYTF
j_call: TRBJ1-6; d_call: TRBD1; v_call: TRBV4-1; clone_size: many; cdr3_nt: TGCGCCAGCAGCCAAAGACAGGGGGATCGCTTTAATTCACCCCTCCACTTT; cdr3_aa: CASSQRQGDRFNSPLHF